A single sample is the source of the 5 T cell receptor beta chains below, sequenced in a study of T cell changes during pregnancy in multiple sclerosis. Sequencing used immunoSEQ multiplex PCR; TCRdb keeps in-frame clones, though not all of them. The sample lists 50,000 to 65,000 clones, approximately 91% occurring once. Specimen: peripheral blood, collected after pregnancy. These receptors all come from a female donor with multiple sclerosis, enrolled in a pregnancy study.

The V call is TRBV30, the J call TRBJ2-5; the D gene is possibly TRBD2 (5 bases). From germline, CDR1 is GTSNPN and CDR2 SVGIG (reference sequence). This CDR3 region has 13 residues. Trimming took 2 bases from V and 2 from J, leaving 9 bases between them. The CDR3 region is CAWSRSGQETQYF. For the CDR3, the DNA is TGTGCCTGGAGTAGATCGGGACAAGAGACCCAGTACTTC. The full variable domain, with the rest looked up from reference TRBV30 and TRBJ2-5, is SQTIHQWPATLVQPVGSPLSLECTVEGTSNPNLYWYRQAAGRGLQLLFYSVGIGQISSEVPQNLSASRPQDRQFILSSKKLLLSDSGFYLCAWSRSGQETQYFGPGTRLLVL.

The V and J genes are TRBV30 and TRBJ2-1, with TRBD1 identical over 8 bases. The CDR3 is 16 residues long. Germline loops: CDR1 GTSNPN, CDR2 SVGIG (reference sequence). V lost 3 bases to trimming and J lost 6 bases; unmatched junction nucleotides: 13. CDR3 region: CAWSTDPDRVGNEQFF. The CDR3 region has the DNA TGTGCCTGGAGCACCGACCCGGACAGGGTGGGCAATGAGCAGTTCTTC.

V and J are TRBV6-4 and TRBJ2-3, with 9 bases identical to TRBD2. This CDR3 is 15 amino acids long. The V gene's germline CDR1 is MRHNA and CDR2 SNTAGT. Unmatched junction bases numbered 4, after V lost 2 bases and J lost 4 bases. The CDR3 region is CASSDELAGPDTQYF. CDR3 bases: TGTGCCAGCAGTGACGAACTAGCGGGCCCAGATACGCAGTATTTT.

The V gene is TRBV18, the J gene TRBJ1-1, with D possibly TRBD1 on 5 matching bases. The CDR3 loop spans 13 amino acids. The germline V gene encodes CDR1 KGHSH and CDR2 LQKENI. V lost 5 bases to trimming and J lost 1 base, with 8 bases between them. DNA for the CDR3: TGTGCCAGCTCAACTACAGGGAACACTGAAGCTTTCTTT. Its protein product is CASSTTGNTEAFF.

The J gene is TRBJ1-6, the V gene TRBV6-1; D might be TRBD1 (6 bases). The CDR3 length is 16 residues. Looked up from germline, CDR1 is MNHNS and CDR2 is SASEGT. Trimming left V 4 bases short and J 6 bases short, with 16 bases between. The CDR3 nucleotides are TGTGCCAGCAGTGCTTGGCGGGGGCCCTCTAATTCACCCCTCCACTTT. Translation: CASSAWRGPSNSPLHF.